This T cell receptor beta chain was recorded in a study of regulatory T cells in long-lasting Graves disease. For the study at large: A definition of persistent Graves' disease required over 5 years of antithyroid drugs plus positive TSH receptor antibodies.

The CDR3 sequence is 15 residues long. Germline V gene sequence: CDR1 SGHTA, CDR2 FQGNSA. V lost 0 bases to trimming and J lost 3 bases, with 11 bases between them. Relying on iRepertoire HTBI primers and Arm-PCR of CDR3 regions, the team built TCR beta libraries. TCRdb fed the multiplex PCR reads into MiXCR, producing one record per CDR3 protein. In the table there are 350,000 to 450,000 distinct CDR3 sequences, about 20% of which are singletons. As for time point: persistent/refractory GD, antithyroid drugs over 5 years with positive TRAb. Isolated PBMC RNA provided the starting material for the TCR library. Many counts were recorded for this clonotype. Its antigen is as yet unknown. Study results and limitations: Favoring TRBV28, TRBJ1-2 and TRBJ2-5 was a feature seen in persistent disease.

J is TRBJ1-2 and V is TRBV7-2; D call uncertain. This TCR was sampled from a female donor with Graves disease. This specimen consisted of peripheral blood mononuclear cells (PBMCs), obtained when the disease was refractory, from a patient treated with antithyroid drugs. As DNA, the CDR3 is TGTGCCAGCAGCTTAGCGCAGGCCACCCACTATGGCTACACCTTC. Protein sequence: CASSLAQATHYGYTF.